The present T cell receptor (beta chain) was sequenced within a study of blood T cell repertoires in COVID-19. Study at large: The United States, Italy and Spain supplied acute and convalescent COVID-19 samples.

In the authors' methods: Amplification from reference gene primers served as the basis for estimated nucleated cell counts. Sequenced by immunoSEQ multiplex PCR; TCRdb stores in-frame clones only, minus some. V, J and clone size were drawn from that table, and D and trimming were deduced from the DNA. The sample shows approximately 390,000 clones, over 75% of them seen only once. Individuals aged about 18 to 89 years were recruited from about two dozen US areas. The CDR3 consists of 18 residues. Germline CDR1 and CDR2: KGHSH and LQKENI. The trim removed 0 bases at V and 1 base at J, leaving 2 bases unmatched.

This sequence was found in a woman aged 40 to 49 with acute COVID-19. Sequencing was done on a sample of PBMCs or T cells enriched from blood (not recorded which). V is TRBV18 and J is TRBJ1-6; 11 bases are a match to TRBD1. The CDR3 loop is CASSPPGTGGSYNSPLHF. The CDR3, as DNA: TGTGCCAGCTCACCACCGGGGACAGGGGGTTCCTATAATTCACCCCTCCACTTT. Full variable domain (remainder filled in from reference TRBV18 and TRBJ1-6): NAGVMQNPRHLVRRRGQEARLRCSPMKGHSHVYWYRQLPEEGLKFMVYLQKENIIDESGMPKERFSAEFPKEGPSILRIQQVVRGDSAAYFCASSPPGTGGSYNSPLHFGNGTRLTVT.